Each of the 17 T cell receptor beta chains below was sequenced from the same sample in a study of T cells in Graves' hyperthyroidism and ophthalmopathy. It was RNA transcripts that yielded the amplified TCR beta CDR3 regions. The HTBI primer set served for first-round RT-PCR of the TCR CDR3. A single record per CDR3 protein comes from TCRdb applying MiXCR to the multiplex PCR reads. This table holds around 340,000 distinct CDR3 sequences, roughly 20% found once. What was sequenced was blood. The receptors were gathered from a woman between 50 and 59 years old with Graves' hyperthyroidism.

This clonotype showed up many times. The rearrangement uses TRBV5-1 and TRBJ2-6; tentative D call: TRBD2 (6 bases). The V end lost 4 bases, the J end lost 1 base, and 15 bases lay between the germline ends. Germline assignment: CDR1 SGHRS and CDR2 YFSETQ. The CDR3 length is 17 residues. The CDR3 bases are TGCGCCAGCAGCCCGGGGGTAGTAAGTTCTGGGGCCAACGTCCTGACTTTC. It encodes CASSPGVVSSGANVLTF.

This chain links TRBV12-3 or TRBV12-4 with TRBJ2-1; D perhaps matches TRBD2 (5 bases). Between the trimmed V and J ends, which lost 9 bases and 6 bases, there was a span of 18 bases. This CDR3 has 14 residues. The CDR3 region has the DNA TGTGCCAGTAGGGCTGGACTGGGTCTCAATGAGCAGTTCTTC. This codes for CASRAGLGLNEQFF.

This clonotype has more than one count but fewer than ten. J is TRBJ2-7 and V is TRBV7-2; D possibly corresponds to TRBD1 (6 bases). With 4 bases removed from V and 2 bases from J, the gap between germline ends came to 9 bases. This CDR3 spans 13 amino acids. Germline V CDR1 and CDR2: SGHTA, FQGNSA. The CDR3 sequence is CASSWGLTYEQYF. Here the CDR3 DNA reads TGTGCCAGCAGCTGGGGGCTCACCTACGAGCAGTACTTC.

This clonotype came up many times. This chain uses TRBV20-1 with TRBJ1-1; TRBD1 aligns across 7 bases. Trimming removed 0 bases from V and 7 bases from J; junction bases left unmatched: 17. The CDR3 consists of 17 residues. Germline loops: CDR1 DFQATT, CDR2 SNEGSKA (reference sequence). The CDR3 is CSARDPLSTGQGVEAFF. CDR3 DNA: TGCAGTGCTAGAGACCCGCTCTCGACAGGGCAGGGGGTTGAAGCTTTCTTT.

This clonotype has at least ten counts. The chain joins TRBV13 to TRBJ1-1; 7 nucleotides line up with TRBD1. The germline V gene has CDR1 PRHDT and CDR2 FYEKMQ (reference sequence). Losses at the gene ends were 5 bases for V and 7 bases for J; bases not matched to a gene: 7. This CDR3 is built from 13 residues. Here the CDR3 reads CASSADRTGEAFF. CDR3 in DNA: TGTGCCAGCAGCGCGGACAGGACGGGTGAAGCTTTCTTT.

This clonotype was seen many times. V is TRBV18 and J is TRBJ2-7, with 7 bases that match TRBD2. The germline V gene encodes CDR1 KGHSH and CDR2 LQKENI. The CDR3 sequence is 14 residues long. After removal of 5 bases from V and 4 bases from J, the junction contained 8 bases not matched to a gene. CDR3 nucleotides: TGTGCCAGCTCATCCCAGGCTAGCGGATACGAGCAGTACTTC. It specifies CASSSQASGYEQYF. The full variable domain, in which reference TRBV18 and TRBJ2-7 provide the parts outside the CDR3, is NAGVMQNPRHLVRRRGQEARLRCSPMKGHSHVYWYRQLPEEGLKFMVYLQKENIIDESGMPKERFSAEFPKEGPSILRIQQVVRGDSAAYFCASSSQASGYEQYFGPGTRLTVT.

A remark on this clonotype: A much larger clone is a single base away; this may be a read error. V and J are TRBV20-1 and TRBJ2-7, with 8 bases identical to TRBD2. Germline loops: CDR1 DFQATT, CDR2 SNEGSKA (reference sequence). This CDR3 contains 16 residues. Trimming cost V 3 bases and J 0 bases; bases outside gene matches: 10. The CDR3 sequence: CSASSPGLGSSYEQYF. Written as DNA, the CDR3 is TGCAGTGCTAGTTCTCCGGGACTAGGGAGCTCCTACGAGCAGTACTTC.

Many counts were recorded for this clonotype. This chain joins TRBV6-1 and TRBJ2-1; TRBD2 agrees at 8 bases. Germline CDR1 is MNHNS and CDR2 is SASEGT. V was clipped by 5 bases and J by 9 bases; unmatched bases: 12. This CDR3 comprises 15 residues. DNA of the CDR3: TGTGCCAGCAGTCTATCGGGACTAGGGAAGGGTGAGCAGTTCTTC. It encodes CASSLSGLGKGEQFF.

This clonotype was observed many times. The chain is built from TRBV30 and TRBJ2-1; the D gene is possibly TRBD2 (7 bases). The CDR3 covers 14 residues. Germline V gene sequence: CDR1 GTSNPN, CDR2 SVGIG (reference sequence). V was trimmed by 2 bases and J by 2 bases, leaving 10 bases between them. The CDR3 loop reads CAWSKGGAYNEQFF. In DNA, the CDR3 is TGTGCCTGGAGTAAGGGGGGGGCCTACAATGAGCAGTTCTTC.

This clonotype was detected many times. For the CDR3, the DNA is TGCAGCGTTGACGGACTAGCGGGGGGGGATAGCACAGATACGCAGTATTTT. It encodes CSVDGLAGGDSTDTQYF. The chain employs TRBV29-1 and TRBJ2-3, with TRBD2 identical over 15 bases. J lost 0 bases, V lost 3 bases, and 4 bases had no gene match. Germline lookup yields CDR1 SQVTM and CDR2 ANQGSEA. The CDR3 totals 17 residues.

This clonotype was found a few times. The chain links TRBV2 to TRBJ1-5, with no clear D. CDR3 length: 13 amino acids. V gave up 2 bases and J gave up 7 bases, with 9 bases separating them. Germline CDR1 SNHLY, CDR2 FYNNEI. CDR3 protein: CASSESGYQPQHF. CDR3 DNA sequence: TGTGCCAGCAGTGAATCAGGTTACCAGCCCCAGCATTTT.

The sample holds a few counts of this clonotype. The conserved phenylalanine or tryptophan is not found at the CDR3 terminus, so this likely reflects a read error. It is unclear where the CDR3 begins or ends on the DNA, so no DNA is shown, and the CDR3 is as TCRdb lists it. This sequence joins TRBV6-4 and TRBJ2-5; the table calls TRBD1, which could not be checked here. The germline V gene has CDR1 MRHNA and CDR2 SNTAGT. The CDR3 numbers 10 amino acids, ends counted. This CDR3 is CASRIHREYV.

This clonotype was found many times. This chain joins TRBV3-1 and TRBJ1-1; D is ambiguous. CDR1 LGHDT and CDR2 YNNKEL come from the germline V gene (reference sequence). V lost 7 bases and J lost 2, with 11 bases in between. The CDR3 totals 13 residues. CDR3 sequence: CASNLGGNTEAFF. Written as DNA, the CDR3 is TGTGCCAGCAACCTGGGCGGCAACACTGAAGCTTTCTTT.

The CDR3 here is CASSFGRVGEAFF. The DNA of the CDR3 is TGTGCCAGCAGCTTCGGTCGGGTCGGGGAAGCTTTCTTT. This chain connects TRBV7-9 to TRBJ1-1; D call uncertain. The CDR3 has 13 residues. Germline loops: CDR1 SEHNR, CDR2 FQNEAQ (reference sequence). V lost 3 bases to trimming and J lost 8 bases, with 13 bases between them.

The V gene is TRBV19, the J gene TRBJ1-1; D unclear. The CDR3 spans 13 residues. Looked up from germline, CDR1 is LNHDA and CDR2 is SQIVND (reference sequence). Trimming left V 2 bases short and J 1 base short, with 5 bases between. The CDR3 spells CASSILGNTEAFF. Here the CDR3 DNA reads TGTGCCAGTAGTATACTGGGGAACACTGAAGCTTTCTTT.

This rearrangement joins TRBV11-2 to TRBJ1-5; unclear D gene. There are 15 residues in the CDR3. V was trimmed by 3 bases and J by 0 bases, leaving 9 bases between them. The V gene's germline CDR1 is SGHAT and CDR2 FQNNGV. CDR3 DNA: TGTGCCAGCAGCTTGGGCCTATATAGCAATCAGCCCCAGCATTTT. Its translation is CASSLGLYSNQPQHF.

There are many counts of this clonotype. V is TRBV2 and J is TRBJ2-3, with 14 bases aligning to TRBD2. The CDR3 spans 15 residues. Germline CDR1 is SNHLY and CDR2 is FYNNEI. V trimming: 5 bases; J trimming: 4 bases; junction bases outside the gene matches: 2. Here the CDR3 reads CASSPGLAGADTQYF. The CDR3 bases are TGTGCCAGCAGTCCGGGACTAGCGGGGGCAGATACGCAGTATTTT.